Presented here are 22 T cell receptor beta chains from one specimen sequenced in a study of brain metastases from non-small cell lung cancer. Generated by immunoSEQ multiplex PCR, the TCRdb table keeps only in-frame clones and is missing some. This sample has 4,500 to 5,000 clones, with 70% to 90% found just once. The sequencing input was tissue from a brain metastasis. Receptors were obtained from a donor over 35 with non-small cell lung cancer.

The V and J genes are TRBV6-6 and TRBJ1-1, with D possibly TRBD1 on 6 matching bases. There are 14 residues in the CDR3. V lost 8 bases and J lost 5, with 18 bases in between. Per germline, CDR1 MNHNY and CDR2 SVGAGI (reference sequence). CDR3 nucleotides: TGTGCCAGCGAGGTCGGGGGCGTGAGGACTGAAGCTTTCTTT. Encoded protein: CASEVGGVRTEAFF.

The CDR3 nucleotides are TGTGCCAGCAGCCAAGCCACAGGGAGGGGGAGAGAGACCCAGTACTTC. This translates into CASSQATGRGRETQYF. This chain joins TRBV14 and TRBJ2-5, with TRBD2 as a possible D gene (7 bases). CDR1 is SGHDN, CDR2 FVKESK, per germline. The CDR3 runs to 16 residues. Trimming removed 1 base at V and 4 bases at J, with 16 bases between.

The gene calls are TRBV7-6 and TRBJ2-6; maybe TRBD1 (6 bases). V dropped 1 base and J dropped 2 bases, with 12 bases sitting between them. CDR3 length: 17 residues. CDR1 SGHVS and CDR2 FNYEAQ come from the germline V gene. Here the CDR3 reads CASSLVAAGAGANVLTF. The CDR3, as DNA: TGTGCCAGCAGCTTAGTGGCCGCAGGGGCTGGGGCCAACGTCCTGACTTTC.

The rearrangement uses TRBV5-1 and TRBJ2-3, with 9 bases lining up with TRBD1. CDR1 and CDR2 (germline): SGHRS, YFSETQ. The CDR3 sequence is 14 residues long. The V and J ends lost 0 bases and 4 bases, in that order; junction bases with no gene match: 0. The CDR3 loop reads CASSLGQGADTQYF. In DNA, the CDR3 is TGCGCCAGCAGCTTGGGACAGGGGGCAGATACGCAGTATTTT. Looking up the rest from reference TRBV5-1 and TRBJ2-3 gives the full variable domain: KAGVTQTPRYLIKTRGQQVTLSCSPISGHRSVSWYQQTPGQGLQFLFEYFSETQRNKGNFPGRFSGRQFSNSRSEMNVSTLELGDSALYLCASSLGQGADTQYFGPGTRLTVL.

The chain uses TRBV7-3 and TRBJ2-3; no clear D gene. Germline loops: CDR1 SGHTA, CDR2 FQGTGA. The CDR3 has 14 amino acids. Trimming removed 0 bases from V and 2 bases from J, with 6 bases in between. CDR3 protein: CASSLTRYTDTQYF. DNA of the CDR3: TGTGCCAGCAGCTTAACGCGGTACACAGATACGCAGTATTTT.

This chain links TRBV6-2 or TRBV6-3 with TRBJ2-1; no reliable D call. The germline CDR1 and CDR2 sequences are MNHEY and SVGEGT. V lost 2 bases, J lost 13 bases, and 9 bases lay in between. The CDR3 runs to 11 residues. The CDR3 reads CASSYPGLQFF. The CDR3 DNA reads TGTGCCAGCAGTTACCCCGGGCTTCAGTTCTTC.

This chain links TRBV7-3 with TRBJ2-6; D call uncertain. Germline-derived CDR1 and CDR2 are SGHTA and FQGTGA. With 5 bases removed from V and 3 bases from J, the gap between germline ends came to 5 bases. This CDR3 is 13 amino acids long. CDR3 sequence reads: CASSPYGANVLTF. The CDR3, as DNA: TGTGCCAGCAGCCCCTATGGGGCCAACGTCCTGACTTTC.

Only one count was recorded for this clone. The J gene is TRBJ1-1, the V gene TRBV7-3; TRBD1 agrees at 8 bases. CDR1 is SGHTA and CDR2 is FQGTGA in the germline V gene. V lost 3 bases and J lost 7; bases outside the gene matches: 4. The CDR3 sequence is 13 residues long. CDR3 nucleotide sequence: TGTGCCAGCAGCTTCGGACAGGGAGTTGAAGCTTTCTTT. This translates into CASSFGQGVEAFF.

The count of this clone is one. Here the CDR3 reads CASSPNRGETQYF. Written as DNA, the CDR3 is TGTGCCAGCTCACCGAACAGGGGAGAGACCCAGTACTTC. This chain links TRBV18 with TRBJ2-5, with 7 bases matching TRBD1. The CDR3 is made up of 13 amino acids. V dropped 3 bases and J dropped 4; count of bases not matched to a gene: 2. Germline-derived CDR1 and CDR2 are KGHSH and LQKENI. Filled out from reference TRBV18 and TRBJ2-5, the complete variable domain reads NAGVMQNPRHLVRRRGQEARLRCSPMKGHSHVYWYRQLPEEGLKFMVYLQKENIIDESGMPKERFSAEFPKEGPSILRIQQVVRGDSAAYFCASSPNRGETQYFGPGTRLLVL.

The chain is built from TRBV29-1 and TRBJ1-2, with 7 bases lining up with TRBD1. The germline CDR1 and CDR2 sequences are SQVTM and ANQGSEA. The CDR3 is 13 residues long. With 5 bases clipped from V and 6 bases from J, the junction kept 9 bases outside the gene matches. The CDR3 reads CSVTTGTGDGYTF. Written as DNA, the CDR3 is TGCAGCGTTACGACAGGGACTGGGGATGGCTACACCTTC. The full variable domain, in which reference TRBV29-1 and TRBJ1-2 provide the parts outside the CDR3, is SAVISQKPSRDICQRGTSLTIQCQVDSQVTMMFWYRQQPGQSLTLIATANQGSEATYESGFVIDKFPISRPNLTFSTLTVSNMSPEDSSIYLCSVTTGTGDGYTFGSGTRLTVV.

J is TRBJ1-1 and V is TRBV19; D is unresolved. Looked up from germline, CDR1 is LNHDA and CDR2 is SQIVND (reference sequence). The CDR3 loop spans 15 amino acids. The ends were cut back, 0 bases at V and 0 bases at J, with 8 bases in the middle. DNA of the CDR3: TGTGCCAGTAGTATAGACGCGACGCTGAACACTGAAGCTTTCTTT. Protein sequence: CASSIDATLNTEAFF.

V gene TRBV2 combines with J gene TRBJ2-5; no clear D. Germline V gene data show CDR1 as SNHLY and CDR2 as FYNNEI. The CDR3 has 14 residues. The germline V and J ends were trimmed by 3 bases and 1 base, with 9 bases remaining between them. The CDR3 DNA reads as TGTGCCAGCAGTGAGGGCGGATCCCAAGAGACCCAGTACTTC. Residues: CASSEGGSQETQYF.

This chain connects TRBV29-1 to TRBJ2-6; the D is unclear. Trimming took 5 bases from V and 0 from J, leaving 8 bases between them. This CDR3 region has 14 residues. CDR1 is SQVTM and CDR2 is ANQGSEA in the germline V gene. The CDR3 loop is CSVLSGSGANVLTF. CDR3 DNA sequence: TGCAGCGTTCTGTCGGGCTCTGGGGCCAACGTCCTGACTTTC.

In DNA form, the CDR3 reads TGTGCCAGCTCACCGGGGACTAGCGGAGCCTACGAGCAGTACTTC. Translated, it gives CASSPGTSGAYEQYF. The chain recombines TRBV18 with TRBJ2-7, with 11 bases identical to TRBD2. The J segment lost 2 bases and the V segment lost 3 bases, leaving 3 bases of the junction unmatched. This CDR3 region has 15 residues. Germline V gene sequence: CDR1 KGHSH, CDR2 LQKENI.

The chain employs TRBV4-3 and TRBJ1-1, with D uncertain. There are 14 residues in the CDR3. CDR1 is LGHNA, CDR2 YSLEER, per germline. V was trimmed by 5 bases and J by 0 bases, leaving 10 bases between them. CDR3 sequence (DNA): TGCGCCAGCAGCTCCCACAGCATGAACACTGAAGCTTTCTTT. Translated, it gives CASSSHSMNTEAFF.

To note about this clone: Other DNA sequences in this specimen translate into the identical CDR3. The chain couples TRBV11-1 to TRBJ1-2; D gene unclear. V shed 5 bases and J shed 8 bases, with 18 bases lying between them. From germline, CDR1 is SGHAT and CDR2 FQDESV (reference sequence). The CDR3 extends over 14 amino acids. CDR3: CASSPSGPAIGYTF. In DNA, the CDR3 is TGTGCCAGCAGCCCCTCGGGTCCGGCGATAGGCTACACCTTC.

J is TRBJ2-3 and V is TRBV7-2; possibly TRBD2 for D (5 bases). Per the germline V gene, CDR1 is SGHTA and CDR2 is FQGNSA. The length of the CDR3 is 15 residues. Trimming took 1 base from V and 0 from J, leaving 8 bases between them. For the CDR3, the DNA is TGTGCCAGCAGCTTAGTCGCGGGCAGCACAGATACGCAGTATTTT. Amino acid sequence: CASSLVAGSTDTQYF.

For the CDR3, the DNA is TGTGCCAGCAGGGCCACTAGCGGGGCCTACGAGCAGTACTTC. Translation gives CASRATSGAYEQYF. The chain couples TRBV2 to TRBJ2-7; 10 bases are a match to TRBD2. The CDR3 totals 14 residues. V lost 6 bases to trimming and J lost 2 bases; unmatched junction nucleotides: 4. Germline V gene sequence: CDR1 SNHLY, CDR2 FYNNEI.

This chain uses TRBV19 with TRBJ1-1, with D perhaps TRBD1 (6 bases). V lost 6 bases, J lost 5 bases, and 16 bases lay in between. The CDR3 extends over 14 amino acids. Germline CDR1 LNHDA, CDR2 SQIVND (reference sequence). CDR3 sequence: CASSYHREETEAFF. CDR3 DNA sequence: TGTGCCAGTAGCTACCACAGGGAAGAGACTGAAGCTTTCTTT.

V gene TRBV6-2 or TRBV6-3 combines with J gene TRBJ2-3; D tentatively fits TRBD1 or TRBD2 (5 bases each). The germline gives CDR1 MNHEY, CDR2 SVGEGT. The CDR3 is made up of 13 amino acids. Trimming stripped 6 bases from V and 1 base from J, with 8 bases between. The CDR3 DNA reads as TGTGCCAGCAGCCGGGACGGCACAGATACGCAGTATTTT. Translated: CASSRDGTDTQYF.

The chain couples TRBV4-1 to TRBJ2-6; 7 bases line up with TRBD1. The CDR3 is made up of 18 amino acids. V lost 2 bases, J lost 0 bases, and 7 bases stayed unmatched. The germline V gene has CDR1 MGHRA and CDR2 YSYEKL. As DNA, the CDR3 is TGCGCCAGCAGCCAAACTCCGGGACAGATCTCTGGGGCCAACGTCCTGACTTTC. Residues: CASSQTPGQISGANVLTF.

The chain carries TRBV6-5 and TRBJ1-4, with a weak D call TRBD1 (5 bases). Per the germline V gene, CDR1 is MNHEY and CDR2 is SVGAGI. Trimming left V 7 bases short and J 8 bases short, with 14 bases between. There are 13 residues in the CDR3. CDR3 protein: CASMFSQGEKLFF. CDR3 in DNA: TGTGCCAGCATGTTCTCCCAGGGCGAAAAACTGTTTTTT.